This passage covers 23 T cell receptor beta chains from one sample sequenced in a study of shared clonotypes between healthy human individuals (dated by TCRdb to about 2020). Libraries were prepared through the immunoSEQ multiplex PCR assay. TCRdb holds this immuneACCESS table with in-frame rearrangements only. Some clones are missing; in checked studies, unresolved V genes explain under half, and the rest has no known cause. In this sample the table shows approximately 1.5 million clones, around 98% of which occur a single time. 0.4% to 0.55% of the sample belongs to the ten largest clones. The sample consisted of naive CD4+ T cells sorted from blood. Explained via the paper, the cell subset or site label denotes: CD45RA+ positively selected. The receptors stem from a man aged 30 to 39 in good health.

With regard to this clone: The identical CDR3 is also encoded by other nucleotide sequences in the sample. The chain couples TRBV5-1 to TRBJ2-1, with no clear D. From germline, CDR1 is SGHRS and CDR2 YFSETQ. V gave up 4 bases and J gave up 10 bases, with 15 bases separating them. CDR3 size: 13 residues. CDR3 residues: CASSTGPTSEQFF. DNA for the CDR3: TGCGCCAGCAGCACCGGGCCCACCTCAGAGCAGTTCTTC.

The chain is built from TRBV6-1 and TRBJ1-4; D gene ambiguous. The CDR3 length is 16 residues. The germline V and J ends were trimmed by 4 bases and 1 base, with 13 bases remaining between them. Germline V gene lookup returns CDR1 MNHNS and CDR2 SASEGT. CDR3 DNA sequence: TGTGCCAGCAGTGCCGTTTTGTACCAAACTAATGAAAAACTGTTTTTT. Amino acids: CASSAVLYQTNEKLFF.

The V call is TRBV7-9, the J call TRBJ2-1; no definite D call. V was trimmed by 4 bases and J by 4 bases, leaving 20 bases between them. The CDR3 loop spans 17 amino acids. Germline assignment: CDR1 SEHNR and CDR2 FQNEAQ (reference sequence). For the CDR3, the DNA is TGTGCCAGCAGCTCCCCGTTGGGGTCGTTTCTATACAATGAGCAGTTCTTC. Translating it yields CASSSPLGSFLYNEQFF.

This chain joins TRBV19 and TRBJ1-3; possible D gene TRBD1, 5 bases. Trimming took off 7 bases at V and 0 bases at J, with 16 bases between the two ends. The CDR3 sequence is 16 residues long. CDR1 is LNHDA and CDR2 is SQIVND in the germline V gene (reference sequence). The CDR3 nucleotides are TGTGCCAGTAACCAGCCCGGGGCTCACTCTGGAAACACCATATATTTT. This sequence encodes CASNQPGAHSGNTIYF. Full variable domain (outside the CDR3, taken from reference TRBV19 and TRBJ1-3): DGGITQSPKYLFRKEGQNVTLSCEQNLNHDAMYWYRQDPGQGLRLIYYSQIVNDFQKGDIAEGYSVSREKKESFPLTVTSAQKNPTAFYLCASNQPGAHSGNTIYFGEGSWLTVV.

The chain joins TRBV12-5 to TRBJ2-3; TRBD2 aligns across 13 bases. In germline, CDR1 is LGHNT, CDR2 FRNRAP. The CDR3 sequence is 17 residues long. The ends lost 2 bases at V and 5 bases at J; junction bases unmatched: 7. CDR3: CASGLRLAGGQVDTQYF. DNA for the CDR3: TGTGCTAGTGGTTTGAGACTAGCGGGAGGCCAAGTAGATACGCAGTATTTT. Using reference TRBV12-5 and TRBJ2-3 for the parts outside the CDR3, the full variable domain is DARVTQTPRHKVTEMGQEVTMRCQPILGHNTVFWYRQTMMQGLELLAYFRNRAPLDDSGMPKDRFSAEMPDATLATLKIQPSEPRDSAVYFCASGLRLAGGQVDTQYFGPGTRLTVL.

In DNA form, the CDR3 reads TGTGCCAGCAGAGTGGGACGGAGCCCCTACGAGCAGTACTTC. This sequence encodes CASRVGRSPYEQYF. The V and J genes are TRBV28 and TRBJ2-7; perhaps D is TRBD1 or TRBD2 (5 bases each). Germline V gives CDR1 MDHEN, CDR2 SYDVKM. Between the trimmed V and J ends, which lost 6 bases and 2 bases, there was a span of 14 bases. The length of the CDR3 is 14 residues.

The genes are TRBV18 and TRBJ1-2, with 8 bases aligning to TRBD1. CDR3 length: 14 amino acids. The germline CDR1 and CDR2 sequences are KGHSH and LQKENI. With 3 bases clipped from V and 6 bases from J, the junction kept 6 bases outside the gene matches. CDR3 loop: CASSPGQGENGYTF. CDR3 nucleotide sequence: TGTGCCAGCTCACCCGGACAGGGTGAGAATGGCTACACCTTC. The full variable domain, rest sourced from reference TRBV18 and TRBJ1-2, is NAGVMQNPRHLVRRRGQEARLRCSPMKGHSHVYWYRQLPEEGLKFMVYLQKENIIDESGMPKERFSAEFPKEGPSILRIQQVVRGDSAAYFCASSPGQGENGYTFGSGTRLTVV.

V is TRBV4-3 and J is TRBJ2-7; no clear D. The CDR3 runs to 15 residues. The V gene's germline CDR1 is LGHNA and CDR2 YSLEER. The germline V and J ends were trimmed by 0 bases and 0 bases, with 9 bases remaining between them. In nucleotides, the CDR3 is TGCGCCAGCAGCCAAGATCTAGTGAGCTCCTACGAGCAGTACTTC. This codes for CASSQDLVSSYEQYF.

V and J are TRBV14 and TRBJ1-1, with D possibly matching TRBD1 (5 bases). The CDR3 is 16 amino acids. Germline V gene sequence: CDR1 SGHDN, CDR2 FVKESK. V dropped 0 bases and J dropped 5 bases, with 16 bases sitting between them. For the CDR3, the DNA is TGTGCCAGCAGCCAAGAAATAGGCAGGGCCGGTACTGAAGCTTTCTTT. Its translation is CASSQEIGRAGTEAFF.

This chain links TRBV5-1 with TRBJ2-7; D possibly uses TRBD1 or TRBD2 (5 bases each). CDR1 and CDR2 (germline): SGHRS, YFSETQ. This CDR3 contains 13 residues. V lost 4 bases and J lost 0, with 8 bases in between. The chain's CDR3 is CASSRGDSYEQYF. The CDR3 DNA follows: TGCGCCAGCAGCCGAGGGGACTCCTACGAGCAGTACTTC.

This clone was counted once. The chain links TRBV11-2 to TRBJ1-1, with 8 bases matching TRBD1. J lost 3 bases, V lost 2 bases, and 2 bases had no gene match. Germline assignment: CDR1 SGHAT and CDR2 FQNNGV. This CDR3 region has 14 residues. In DNA, the CDR3 is TGTGCCAGCAGCTTAAAGGGACAGGACACTGAAGCTTTCTTT. Translated: CASSLKGQDTEAFF.

This clone was detected only once. The chain employs TRBV6-4 and TRBJ2-3; 12 nucleotides match TRBD2. The V gene's germline CDR1 is MRHNA and CDR2 SNTAGT. CDR3 length: 15 residues. V was clipped by 4 bases and J by 4 bases; unmatched bases: 3. The CDR3 protein is CASSALAGGPDTQYF. CDR3 bases: TGTGCCAGCAGTGCGCTAGCGGGAGGGCCAGATACGCAGTATTTT.

This chain connects TRBV2 to TRBJ2-5; TRBD1 matches 7 bases. This CDR3 has 14 residues. V trimming: 6 bases; J trimming: 2 bases; junction bases outside the gene matches: 6. Germline lookup yields CDR1 SNHLY and CDR2 FYNNEI. The CDR3 here is CASRGDSYQETQYF. The CDR3 region has the DNA TGTGCCAGCAGGGGGGACAGCTATCAAGAGACCCAGTACTTC.

The chain carries TRBV19 and TRBJ2-3; D tentatively fits TRBD1 or TRBD2 (5 bases each). The CDR3 is 12 amino acids. Germline values: CDR1 LNHDA, CDR2 SQIVND (reference sequence). Trimming took off 6 bases at V and 3 bases at J, with 7 bases between the two ends. CDR3 nucleotides: TGTGCCAGTAGGAGGGGAACAGATACGCAGTATTTT. Its protein is CASRRGTDTQYF.

This sequence joins TRBV28 and TRBJ2-5; D not certain. The germline CDR1 and CDR2 sequences are MDHEN and SYDVKM. The CDR3 extends over 14 amino acids. V gave up 3 bases and J gave up 4 bases, with 12 bases separating them. This CDR3 is CASSFPSLAETQYF. CDR3 bases: TGTGCCAGCAGTTTCCCTTCGTTAGCAGAGACCCAGTACTTC.

This clone was seen once. V usage is TRBV2 and J usage is TRBJ2-3; a possible D gene is TRBD1 (6 bases). V shed 5 bases and J shed 0 bases, with 18 bases lying between them. Looked up from germline, CDR1 is SNHLY and CDR2 is FYNNEI. The length of the CDR3 is 17 residues. The CDR3 DNA follows: TGTGCCAGCAGTCCGGTCCGGGACATTTATAGCACAGATACGCAGTATTTT. It yields the protein CASSPVRDIYSTDTQYF.

V usage is TRBV28 and J usage is TRBJ1-5; no definite D call. The CDR3 totals 15 residues. Looked up from germline, CDR1 is MDHEN and CDR2 is SYDVKM. V was trimmed by 6 bases and J by 0 bases, leaving 12 bases between them. DNA of the CDR3: TGTGCCAGCAGAATGATGGGGTCTAGCAATCAGCCCCAGCATTTT. The encoded protein is CASRMMGSSNQPQHF.

The chain has TRBV7-2 and TRBJ2-7; D might be TRBD1 (6 bases). Trimming removed 7 bases at V and 3 bases at J, with 13 bases between. This CDR3 has 13 amino acids. Germline V gene data show CDR1 as SGHTA and CDR2 as FQGNSA. The CDR3 here is CASIGTRGYEQYF. In nucleotides, the CDR3 is TGTGCCAGCATCGGGACAAGGGGCTACGAGCAGTACTTC.

The V gene is TRBV9, the J gene TRBJ2-2; possible D gene TRBD2, 5 bases. Germline V gene data show CDR1 as SGDLS and CDR2 as YYNGEE. The V and J ends lost 3 bases and 4 bases respectively, with 13 bases between them. There are 15 residues in the CDR3. The CDR3 coding sequence is TGTGCCAGCAGCGCCCTCACTAGTTTCACCGGGGAGCTGTTTTTT. The encoded protein is CASSALTSFTGELFF.

In DNA, the CDR3 is TGTGCCAGCAGCTTAGTGGAGGGCAACACCGGGGAGCTGTTTTTT. As protein: CASSLVEGNTGELFF. The rearrangement links TRBV7-9 to TRBJ2-2; D is possibly TRBD2 (6 bases). CDR3 length: 15 amino acids. Trimming removed 1 base from V and 2 bases from J, with 8 bases in between. The germline V gene has CDR1 SEHNR and CDR2 FQNEAQ (reference sequence).

The chain uses TRBV27 and TRBJ2-7, with 9 bases lining up with TRBD2. CDR3 length: 13 amino acids. Germline CDR1 and CDR2: MNHEY and SMNVEV (reference sequence). V shed 6 bases, J shed 5 bases, and the junction held 5 bases outside the gene matches. The chain's CDR3 is CASRIAGADEQYF. CDR3 bases: TGTGCCAGCAGAATAGCGGGAGCAGACGAGCAGTACTTC.

This rearrangement joins TRBV15 to TRBJ1-2; D unclear. In germline, CDR1 is LNHNV, CDR2 YYDKDF (reference sequence). The CDR3 loop spans 13 amino acids. The germline V and J ends were trimmed by 5 bases and 2 bases, with 9 bases remaining between them. The CDR3 is CATSSDVNYGYTF. Written as DNA, the CDR3 is TGTGCCACCAGCTCGGACGTAAACTATGGCTACACCTTC.

This clone was seen just once. In DNA, the CDR3 is TGTGCCAGTAGTACAGAGGGGTTTACGAGGCCCCAGCATTTT. Protein product: CASSTEGFTRPQHF. The rearrangement joins TRBV19 to TRBJ1-5; tentatively, D is TRBD1 (5 bases). The CDR3 totals 14 residues. CDR1 is LNHDA, CDR2 SQIVND, per germline (reference sequence). Trimming removed 4 bases from V and 9 bases from J, with 16 bases in between.